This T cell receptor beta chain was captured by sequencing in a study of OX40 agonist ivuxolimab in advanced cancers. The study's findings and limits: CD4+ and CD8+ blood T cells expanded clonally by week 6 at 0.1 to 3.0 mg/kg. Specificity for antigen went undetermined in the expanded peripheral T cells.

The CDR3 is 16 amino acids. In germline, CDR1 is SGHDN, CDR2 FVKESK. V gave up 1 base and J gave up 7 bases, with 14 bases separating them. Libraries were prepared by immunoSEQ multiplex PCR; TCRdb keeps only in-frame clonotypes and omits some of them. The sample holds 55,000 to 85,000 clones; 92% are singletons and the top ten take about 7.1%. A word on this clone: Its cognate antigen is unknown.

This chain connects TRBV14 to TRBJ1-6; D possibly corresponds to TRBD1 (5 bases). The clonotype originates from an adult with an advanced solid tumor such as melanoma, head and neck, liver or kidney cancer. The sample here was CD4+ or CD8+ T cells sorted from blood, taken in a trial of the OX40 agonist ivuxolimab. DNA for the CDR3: TGTGCCAGCAGCCAAGCGGTCCGGGGCCCAAATTCACCCCTCCACTTT. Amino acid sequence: CASSQAVRGPNSPLHF.